The present entry profiles one T cell receptor beta chain with its context. Researchers put TCRalpha and TCRbeta cDNA through two nested PCRs lasting approximately 16 and 9 cycles. One entry per CDR3 protein, without DNA, is what TCRdb gives after re-calling the 5' RACE reads. This sample's clone table lists roughly 320,000 distinct CDR3 sequences. The data derive from a study of monozygotic twins with inflammatory bowel disease. Germline-derived CDR1 and CDR2 are LNHNV and YYDKDF (reference sequence). The CDR3 is 14 amino acids. Sequenced material: blood. The TCR comes from a human donor with ulcerative colitis or Crohn's disease, or a healthy co-twin of an affected twin (not recorded which). This chain joins TRBV15 and TRBJ1-6; the TRBD1 assignment by TCRdb is unverifiable without DNA. CDR3 loop: CATSTRQGDSPLHF.